This T cell receptor (beta chain) was documented in a study of cytomegalovirus exposure and HLA in healthy donors. About the research overall: It was reported in a later analysis that the same platform had been used for the 120 or so validation repertoires as for the 550 to 700 first-cohort repertoires.

The repertoire was sequenced with immunoSEQ multiplex PCR; TCRdb's copy has only in-frame clones and lacks some. This table holds some 250,000 clones, about 86% found once. With regard to this clone: Its antigen is currently unknown.

Whole-study findings and limits: In the roughly 120 validation repertoires, a later analysis found that first-cohort TCR clusters tended to co-occur. Most TCR sequences were seen very rarely across donors, but some public TCRs occurred in many. Specificity of a few CMV-associated chains for CMV antigens was verified in vitro.

After removal of 11 bases from V and 4 bases from J, the junction contained 16 bases not matched to a gene. This CDR3 is built from 15 residues. Germline CDR1 is LNHDA and CDR2 is SQIVND (reference sequence). The sequencing sample was made of PBMCs. The clonotype originates from a woman aged 25 to 45 in good health and CMV-seropositive. The chain combines TRBV19 with TRBJ1-1, with TRBD1 matching 7 bases. In DNA form, the CDR3 reads TGTGCCGCCAGTAGTACGGGGCAGGGGGGCACTGAAGCTTTCTTT. Protein sequence: CAASSTGQGGTEAFF.